These 6 T cell receptor beta chains were sequenced from one sample in a study of neurological immune-mediated disorders. TCRdb passed the 5' RACE reads through MiXCR, listing each CDR3 protein once. The sample holds over 50,000 distinct CDR3 sequences, approximately 5.3% seen once. Sequenced: PBMCs. Receptors were obtained from a human donor with multiple sclerosis. The donor label of this sample is uncertain.

At least ten counts were recorded for this clonotype. The chain joins TRBV5-8 to TRBJ2-2, with D possibly matching TRBD1 (6 bases). Germline assignment: CDR1 SGHTS and CDR2 YDEGEE. This CDR3 is 16 amino acids long. Between the trimmed V and J ends, which lost 3 bases and 2 bases, there was a span of 14 bases. In nucleotides, the CDR3 is TGTGCCAGCAGCTGGTACGAGGGGGTTAACACCGGGGAGCTGTTTTTT. It specifies CASSWYEGVNTGELFF.

This clonotype was seen repeatedly, ten times or more. The chain employs TRBV5-1 and TRBJ1-1, with 9 bases identical to TRBD1. The CDR3 consists of 14 residues. V shed 4 bases, J shed 5 bases, and the junction held 6 bases outside the gene matches. Per the germline V gene, CDR1 is SGHRS and CDR2 is YFSETQ. CDR3 region: CASSRSQGATEAFF. CDR3 nucleotides: TGCGCCAGCAGCCGCTCACAGGGGGCGACTGAAGCTTTCTTT.

Concerning this clonotype: This may arise from a read error, as a much more abundant clone is one base away. This chain uses TRBV7-9 with TRBJ2-1; D uncertain. The CDR3 covers 13 residues. CDR1 is SEHNR and CDR2 is FQNEAQ in the germline V gene (reference sequence). The CDR3 protein is CASSLLTNNGQFF. The CDR3 nucleotides read TGTGCCAGCAGCTTATTAACGAACAATGGGCAGTTCTTC.

This clonotype was seen many times. V is TRBV20-1 and J is TRBJ1-1, with D unclear. The CDR3 runs to 15 residues. With 3 bases removed from V and 5 bases from J, the gap between germline ends came to 19 bases. Germline V gene data show CDR1 as DFQATT and CDR2 as SNEGSKA (reference sequence). The CDR3 is CSARDYWEGGTEAFF. The CDR3 DNA follows: TGCAGTGCTAGGGATTATTGGGAGGGAGGAACTGAAGCTTTCTTT.

At least ten counts were recorded for this clonotype. The genes are TRBV5-1 and TRBJ2-1, with D maybe TRBD1 (6 bases). V was shortened by 4 bases and J by 0 bases, with 35 bases between the two germline ends. The CDR3 has 23 residues. Germline values: CDR1 SGHRS, CDR2 YFSETQ. The CDR3 sequence: CASSNLPPFRGQGPGFSYNEQFF. In DNA form, the CDR3 reads TGCGCCAGCAGCAACCTCCCGCCGTTTCGGGGACAAGGCCCTGGATTCTCCTACAATGAGCAGTTCTTC.

Regarding this clonotype: A much more abundant neighbour one base away suggests this may be a read error. The V gene is TRBV5-1, the J gene TRBJ1-4; D unclear. V was pared by 4 bases and J by 7 bases, with 14 bases between. The CDR3 runs 14 residues. CDR1 and CDR2 from the germline V gene are SGHRS and YFSETQ. CDR3 coding DNA: TGCGCCAGCAGCCTCGGACGTTTGGCTGAAAAACTGTTTTTT. This sequence encodes CASSLGRLAEKLFF. Drawing the rest from reference TRBV5-1 and TRBJ1-4, the complete variable domain is KAGVTQTPRYLIKTRGQQVTLSCSPISGHRSVSWYQQTPGQGLQFLFEYFSETQRNKGNFPGRFSGRQFSNSRSEMNVSTLELGDSALYLCASSLGRLAEKLFFGSGTQLSVL.